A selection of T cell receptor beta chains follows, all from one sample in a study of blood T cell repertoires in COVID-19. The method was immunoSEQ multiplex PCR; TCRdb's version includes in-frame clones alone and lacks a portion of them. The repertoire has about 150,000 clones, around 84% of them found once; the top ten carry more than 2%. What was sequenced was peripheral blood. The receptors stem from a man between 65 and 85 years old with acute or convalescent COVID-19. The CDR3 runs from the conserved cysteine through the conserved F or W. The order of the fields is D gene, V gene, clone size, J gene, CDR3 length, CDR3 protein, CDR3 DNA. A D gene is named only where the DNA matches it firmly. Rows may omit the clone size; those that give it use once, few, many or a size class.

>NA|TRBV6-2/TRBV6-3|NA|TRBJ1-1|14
CASSYAGPGTEAFF
TGTGCCAGCAGTTACGCGGGCCCCGGCACTGAAGCTTTCTTT
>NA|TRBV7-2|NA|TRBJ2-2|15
CASSFKAGITGELFF
TGTGCCAGCAGCTTTAAAGCAGGGATTACCGGGGAGCTGTTTTTT
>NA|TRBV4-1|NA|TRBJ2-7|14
CASSLGTTNYEQYF
TGCGCCAGCAGCCTAGGGACAACTAACTACGAGCAGTACTTC
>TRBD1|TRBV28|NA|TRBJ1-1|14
CASSFTGARTEAFF
TGTGCCAGCAGTTTTACAGGGGCTAGGACTGAAGCTTTCTTT
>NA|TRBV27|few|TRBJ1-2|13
CASSSTDNYGYTF
TGTGCCAGCAGTTCAACAGACAACTATGGCTACACCTTC
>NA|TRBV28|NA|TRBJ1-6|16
CASSSGTTPINSPLHF
TGTGCCAGCAGTTCCGGGACTACACCGATTAATTCACCCCTCCACTTT
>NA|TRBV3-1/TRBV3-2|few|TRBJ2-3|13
CASSKLERDTQYF
TGTGCCAGCAGCAAACTAGAAAGGGATACGCAGTATTTT
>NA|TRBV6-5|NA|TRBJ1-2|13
CASTGQTAHGYTF
TGTGCCAGCACCGGACAGACGGCACATGGCTACACCTTC
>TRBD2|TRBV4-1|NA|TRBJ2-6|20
CASSQDTPLAGGSGANVLTF
TGCGCCAGCAGCCAAGATACCCCTCTAGCGGGAGGGTCTGGGGCCAACGTCCTGACTTTC
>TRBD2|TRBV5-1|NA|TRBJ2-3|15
CASSLAPGGPDTQYF
TGCGCCAGCAGCTTGGCTCCGGGAGGGCCCGATACGCAGTATTTT
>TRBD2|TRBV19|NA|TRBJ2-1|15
CASSRLAESYNEQFF
TGTGCCAGTAGCAGACTAGCGGAGTCCTACAATGAGCAGTTCTTC
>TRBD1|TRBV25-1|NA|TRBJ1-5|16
CASRMGWDRDNQPQHF
TGTGCCAGCAGGATGGGATGGGACAGGGACAATCAGCCCCAGCATTTT
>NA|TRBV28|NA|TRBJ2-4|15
CASTGVDGSRNIQYF
TGTGCCAGCACCGGGGTAGACGGAAGTCGGAACATTCAGTACTTC
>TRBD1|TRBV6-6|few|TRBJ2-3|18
CASSQHIPGTGGADTQYF
TGTGCCAGCAGTCAACATATCCCCGGGACAGGGGGCGCAGATACGCAGTATTTT
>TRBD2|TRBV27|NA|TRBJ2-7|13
CASRSSGVYEQYF
TGTGCCAGCAGGTCTAGCGGGGTCTACGAGCAGTACTTC
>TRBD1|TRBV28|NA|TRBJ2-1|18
CASSLGTGGTLSYNEQFF
TGTGCCAGCAGTTTAGGGACAGGGGGAACCCTCTCCTACAATGAGCAGTTCTTC
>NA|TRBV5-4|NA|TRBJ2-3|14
CASSSFGVTDTQYF
TGTGCCAGCAGCTCCTTTGGAGTCACAGATACGCAGTATTTT
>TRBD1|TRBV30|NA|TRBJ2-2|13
CAWMTGEVGELFF
TGTGCCTGGATGACAGGGGAGGTCGGGGAGCTGTTTTTT
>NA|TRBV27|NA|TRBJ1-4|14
CASSLAVRNEKLFF
TGTGCCAGCAGTTTGGCAGTCCGAAATGAAAAACTGTTTTTT
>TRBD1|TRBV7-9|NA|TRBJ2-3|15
CASKLGQGFTDTQYF
TGTGCCAGCAAACTGGGACAGGGGTTCACAGATACGCAGTATTTT
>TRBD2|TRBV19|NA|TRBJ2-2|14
CASSTTSGIGELFF
TGTGCCAGTAGTACGACTAGCGGGATAGGGGAGCTGTTTTTT
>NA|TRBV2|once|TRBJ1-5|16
CASSEGTGNSNQPQHF
TGTGCCAGCAGTGAAGGCACAGGGAACAGCAATCAGCCCCAGCATTTT